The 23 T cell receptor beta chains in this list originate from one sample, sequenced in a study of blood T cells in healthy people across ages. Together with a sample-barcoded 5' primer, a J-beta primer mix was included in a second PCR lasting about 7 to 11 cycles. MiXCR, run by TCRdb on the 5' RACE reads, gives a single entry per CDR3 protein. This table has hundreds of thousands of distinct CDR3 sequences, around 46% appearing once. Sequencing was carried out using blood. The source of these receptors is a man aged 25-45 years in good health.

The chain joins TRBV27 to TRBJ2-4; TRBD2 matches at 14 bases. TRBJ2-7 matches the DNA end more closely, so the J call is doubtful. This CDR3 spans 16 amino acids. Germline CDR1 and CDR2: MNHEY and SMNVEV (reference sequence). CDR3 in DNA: TGTGCCAGCAGTCCTGGACTAGCGGGAGGCGTATACGAGCAGTACTTC. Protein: CASSPGLAGGVYEQYF.

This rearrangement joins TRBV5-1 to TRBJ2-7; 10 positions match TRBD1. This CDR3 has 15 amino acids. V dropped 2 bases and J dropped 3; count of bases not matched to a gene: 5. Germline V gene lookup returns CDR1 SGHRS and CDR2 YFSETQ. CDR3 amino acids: CASSFGTGVFYEQYF. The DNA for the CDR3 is TGCGCCAGCAGCTTCGGGACAGGGGTGTTCTACGAGCAGTACTTC.

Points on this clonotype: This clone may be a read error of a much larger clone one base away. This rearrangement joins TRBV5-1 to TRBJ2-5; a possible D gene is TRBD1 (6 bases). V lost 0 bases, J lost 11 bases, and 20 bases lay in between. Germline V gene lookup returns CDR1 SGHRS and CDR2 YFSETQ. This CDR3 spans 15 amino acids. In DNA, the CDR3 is TGCGCCAGCAGCTTGGACTACTTATGGGACAATGAGCAGTACTTC. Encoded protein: CASSLDYLWDNEQYF. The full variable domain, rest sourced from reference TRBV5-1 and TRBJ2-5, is KAGVTQTPRYLIKTRGQQVTLSCSPISGHRSVSWYQQTPGQGLQFLFEYFSETQRNKGNFPGRFSGRQFSNSRSEMNVSTLELGDSALYLCASSLDYLWDNEQYFGPGTRLLVL.

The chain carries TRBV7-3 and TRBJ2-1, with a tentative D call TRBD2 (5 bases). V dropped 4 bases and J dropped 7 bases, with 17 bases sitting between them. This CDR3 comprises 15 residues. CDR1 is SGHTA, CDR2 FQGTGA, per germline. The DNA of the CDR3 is TGTGCCAGCAGCTCGGGGAGCGGCCTTAGAAATGAGCAGTTCTTC. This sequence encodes CASSSGSGLRNEQFF.

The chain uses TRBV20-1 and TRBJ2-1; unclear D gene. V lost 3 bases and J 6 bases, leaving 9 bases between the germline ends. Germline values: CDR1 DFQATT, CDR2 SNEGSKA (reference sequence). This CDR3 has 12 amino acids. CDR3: CSASTTINEQFF. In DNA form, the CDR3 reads TGCAGTGCTAGCACAACCATCAATGAGCAGTTCTTC.

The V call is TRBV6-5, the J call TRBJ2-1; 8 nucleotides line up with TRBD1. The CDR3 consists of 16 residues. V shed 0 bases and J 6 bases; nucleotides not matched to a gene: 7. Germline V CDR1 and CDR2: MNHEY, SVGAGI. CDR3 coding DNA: TGTGCCAGCAGTTACTCGGCAGGGGGCATACCCAATGAGCAGTTCTTC. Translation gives CASSYSAGGIPNEQFF.

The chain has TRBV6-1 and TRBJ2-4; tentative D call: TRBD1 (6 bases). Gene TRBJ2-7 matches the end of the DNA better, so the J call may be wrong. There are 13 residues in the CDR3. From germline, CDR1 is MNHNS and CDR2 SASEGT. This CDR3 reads CAATHRDLYEQYF. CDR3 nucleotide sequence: TGTGCCGCCACACACAGGGACCTCTACGAGCAGTACTTC.

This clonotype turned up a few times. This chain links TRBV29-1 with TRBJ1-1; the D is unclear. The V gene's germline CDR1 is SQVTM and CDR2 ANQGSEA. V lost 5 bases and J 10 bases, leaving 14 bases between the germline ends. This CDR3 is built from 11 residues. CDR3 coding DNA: TGCAGCGTTCCATCCGGTGGCGTAGCTTTCTTT. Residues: CSVPSGGVAFF.

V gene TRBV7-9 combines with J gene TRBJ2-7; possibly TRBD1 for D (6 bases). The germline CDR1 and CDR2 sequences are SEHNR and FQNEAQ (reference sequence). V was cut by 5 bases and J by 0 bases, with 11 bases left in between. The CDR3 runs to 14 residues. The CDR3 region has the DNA TGTGCCAGCAGCCCGGGACACCTCTCCTACGAGCAGTACTTC. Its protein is CASSPGHLSYEQYF.

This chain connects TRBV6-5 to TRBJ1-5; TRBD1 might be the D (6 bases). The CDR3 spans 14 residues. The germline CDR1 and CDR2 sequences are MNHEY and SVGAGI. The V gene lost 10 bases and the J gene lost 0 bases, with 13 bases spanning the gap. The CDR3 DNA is TGTGCCACAGGGGCCGGTTATAGCAATCAGCCCCAGCATTTT. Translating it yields CATGAGYSNQPQHF.

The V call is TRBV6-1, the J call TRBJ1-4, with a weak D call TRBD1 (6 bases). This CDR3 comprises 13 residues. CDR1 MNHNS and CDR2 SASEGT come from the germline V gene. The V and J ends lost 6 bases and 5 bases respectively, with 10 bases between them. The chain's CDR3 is CASRDSKNEKLFF. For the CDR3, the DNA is TGTGCCAGCAGGGACAGCAAAAATGAAAAACTGTTTTTT.

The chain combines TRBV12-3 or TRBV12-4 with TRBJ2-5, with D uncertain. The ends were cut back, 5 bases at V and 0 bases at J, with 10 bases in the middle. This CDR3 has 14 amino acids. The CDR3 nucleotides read TGTGCCAGCAGTCTCATTAGATACCAAGAGACCCAGTACTTC. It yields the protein CASSLIRYQETQYF.

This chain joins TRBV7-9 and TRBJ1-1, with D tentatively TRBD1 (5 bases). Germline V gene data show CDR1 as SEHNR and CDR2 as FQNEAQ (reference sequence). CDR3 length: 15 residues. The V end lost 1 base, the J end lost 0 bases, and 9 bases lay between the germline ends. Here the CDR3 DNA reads TGTGCCAGCAGCTTAGTGGGACGGGTGAACACTGAAGCTTTCTTT. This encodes CASSLVGRVNTEAFF.

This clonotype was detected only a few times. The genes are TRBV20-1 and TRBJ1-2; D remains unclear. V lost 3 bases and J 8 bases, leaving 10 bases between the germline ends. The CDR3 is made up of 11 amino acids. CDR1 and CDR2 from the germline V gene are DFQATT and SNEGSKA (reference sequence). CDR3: CSASEGRGYTF. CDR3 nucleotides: TGCAGTGCTAGCGAGGGTCGGGGCTACACCTTC.

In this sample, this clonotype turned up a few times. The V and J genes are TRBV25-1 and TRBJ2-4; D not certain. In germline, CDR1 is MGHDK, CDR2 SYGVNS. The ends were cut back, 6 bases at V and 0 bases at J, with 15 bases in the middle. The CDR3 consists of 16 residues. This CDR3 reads CASSTDGPLAKNIQYF. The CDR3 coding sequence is TGTGCCAGCAGCACGGACGGGCCCCTAGCCAAAAACATTCAGTACTTC.

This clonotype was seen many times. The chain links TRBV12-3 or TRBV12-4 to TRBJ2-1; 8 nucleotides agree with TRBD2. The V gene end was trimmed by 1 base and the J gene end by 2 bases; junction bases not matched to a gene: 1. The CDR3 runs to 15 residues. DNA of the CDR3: TGTGCCAGCAGTTTAGACGGGGGGGCCTACAATGAGCAGTTCTTC. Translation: CASSLDGGAYNEQFF.

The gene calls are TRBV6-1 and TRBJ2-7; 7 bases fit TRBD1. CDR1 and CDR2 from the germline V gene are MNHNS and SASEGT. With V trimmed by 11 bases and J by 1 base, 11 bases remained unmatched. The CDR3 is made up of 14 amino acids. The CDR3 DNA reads TGTGCCGGTAAGCCGGTACAGGGGTCCTACGAGCAGTACTTC. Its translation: CAGKPVQGSYEQYF.

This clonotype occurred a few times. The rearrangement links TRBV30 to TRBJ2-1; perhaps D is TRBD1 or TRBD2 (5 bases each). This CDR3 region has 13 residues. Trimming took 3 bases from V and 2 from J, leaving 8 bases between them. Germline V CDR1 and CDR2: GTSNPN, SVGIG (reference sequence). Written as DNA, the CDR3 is TGTGCCTGGAGGAGGGGAACCTACAATGAGCAGTTCTTC. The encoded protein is CAWRRGTYNEQFF. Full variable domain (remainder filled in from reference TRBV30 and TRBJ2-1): SQTIHQWPATLVQPVGSPLSLECTVEGTSNPNLYWYRQAAGRGLQLLFYSVGIGQISSEVPQNLSASRPQDRQFILSSKKLLLSDSGFYLCAWRRGTYNEQFFGPGTRLTVL.

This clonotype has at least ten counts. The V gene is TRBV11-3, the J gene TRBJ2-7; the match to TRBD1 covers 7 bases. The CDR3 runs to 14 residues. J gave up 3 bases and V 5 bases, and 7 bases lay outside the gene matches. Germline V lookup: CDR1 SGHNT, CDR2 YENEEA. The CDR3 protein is CASSGGQILYEQYF. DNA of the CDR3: TGTGCCAGCAGCGGGGGACAGATACTCTACGAGCAGTACTTC.

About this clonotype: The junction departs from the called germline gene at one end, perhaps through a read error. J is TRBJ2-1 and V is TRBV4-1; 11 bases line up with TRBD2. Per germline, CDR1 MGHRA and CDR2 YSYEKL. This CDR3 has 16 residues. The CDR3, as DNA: TGCGCCAGCAACCAAGTTACTAGCGGGGGAGGGAATGAGCAGTTCTTC. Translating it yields CASNQVTSGGGNEQFF.

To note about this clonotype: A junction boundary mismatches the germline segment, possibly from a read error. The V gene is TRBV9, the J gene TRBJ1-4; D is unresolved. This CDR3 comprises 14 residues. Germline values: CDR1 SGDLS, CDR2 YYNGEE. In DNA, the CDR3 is TGTGCCAGCAGCGTAGGATCTCCTAATAAAAAACTGTTTTTT. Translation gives CASSVGSPNKKLFF.

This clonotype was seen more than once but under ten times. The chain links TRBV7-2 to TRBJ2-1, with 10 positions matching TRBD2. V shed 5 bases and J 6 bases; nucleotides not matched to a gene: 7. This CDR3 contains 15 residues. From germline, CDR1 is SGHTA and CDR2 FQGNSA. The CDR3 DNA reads TGTGCCAGCAGCGCACTAGCGGGGTACCCCAATGAGCAGTTCTTC. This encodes CASSALAGYPNEQFF.

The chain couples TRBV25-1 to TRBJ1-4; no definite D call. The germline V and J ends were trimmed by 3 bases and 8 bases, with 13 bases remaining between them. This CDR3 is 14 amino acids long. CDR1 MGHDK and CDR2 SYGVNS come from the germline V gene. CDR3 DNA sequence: TGTGCCAGCAGTGACGCGGGTCAGATCGAAAAACTGTTTTTT. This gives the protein CASSDAGQIEKLFF.